Listed here are 27 T cell receptor beta chains from one sample, sequenced in a study of shared clonotypes between healthy human individuals. Sequencing used immunoSEQ multiplex PCR; TCRdb keeps in-frame clones, though not all of them. The profile shows roughly 2 million clones, around 95% of them singletons. The sample taken for sequencing was naive CD4+ T cells sorted from blood. Described subset: CD45RA+ positively selected. The receptor set was obtained from a man in his late teens or twenties in good health.

Notes on this clone: Other DNA sequences in the same sample also yield this CDR3. The chain joins TRBV6-5 to TRBJ1-6; TRBD1 agrees at 8 bases. Trimming at V came to 5 bases and at J to 7 bases, leaving 4 bases not matched to a gene. The length of the CDR3 is 14 residues. The V gene's germline CDR1 is MNHEY and CDR2 SVGAGI. The CDR3 coding sequence is TGTGCCAGCAGTCTTGGACAGGGAAATTCACCCCTCCACTTT. Protein: CASSLGQGNSPLHF.

This rearrangement joins TRBV19 to TRBJ2-7; 9 bases are shared with TRBD1. J gave up 4 bases and V 1 base, and 8 bases lay outside the gene matches. Germline V gives CDR1 LNHDA, CDR2 SQIVND (reference sequence). The CDR3 extends over 16 amino acids. The CDR3 nucleotides are TGTGCCAGTAGTATAGGCGCCGGGACAGGGTCTTACGAGCAGTACTTC. It specifies CASSIGAGTGSYEQYF.

The V gene is TRBV6-5, the J gene TRBJ1-3; unclear D gene. This CDR3 region has 15 residues. CDR1 and CDR2 from the germline V gene are MNHEY and SVGAGI. Trimming took 7 bases from V and 4 from J, leaving 17 bases between them. The CDR3 DNA reads TGTGCCAGCAAACCAGTCGTGACCGGGGGAAACACCATATATTTT. Translation gives CASKPVVTGGNTIYF.

The chain has TRBV18 and TRBJ1-1; 7 bases are shared with TRBD1. The CDR3 sequence is 16 residues long. V was pared by 6 bases and J by 0 bases, with 10 bases of the junction left unmatched. Germline-derived CDR1 and CDR2 are KGHSH and LQKENI. In DNA, the CDR3 is TGTGCCAGCTCCCTTTCTCCCGGGACAGTGAACACTGAAGCTTTCTTT. Encoded protein: CASSLSPGTVNTEAFF. Based on the CDR3 plus reference TRBV18 and TRBJ1-1, the full variable domain is NAGVMQNPRHLVRRRGQEARLRCSPMKGHSHVYWYRQLPEEGLKFMVYLQKENIIDESGMPKERFSAEFPKEGPSILRIQQVVRGDSAAYFCASSLSPGTVNTEAFFGQGTRLTVV.

The rearrangement joins TRBV6-5 to TRBJ1-3, with D maybe TRBD1 (5 bases). Germline V lookup: CDR1 MNHEY, CDR2 SVGAGI. The CDR3 spans 15 residues. Trimming stripped 6 bases from V and 0 bases from J, with 12 bases between. Written as DNA, the CDR3 is TGTGCCAGCAGGCCCCGACAGCTCTCTGGAAACACCATATATTTT. It codes for CASRPRQLSGNTIYF.

J is TRBJ2-4 and V is TRBV27; 7 nucleotides align to TRBD2. The CDR3 consists of 15 residues. The V and J ends lost 6 bases and 8 bases, in that order; junction bases with no gene match: 13. CDR1 is MNHEY and CDR2 is SMNVEV in the germline V gene (reference sequence). In DNA form, the CDR3 reads TGTGCCAGCAGCCGAGCCCCACTGGCGGGGGACATTCAGTACTTC. It specifies CASSRAPLAGDIQYF.

The chain couples TRBV6-5 to TRBJ2-5; no reliable D call. The CDR3 sequence is 14 residues long. From germline, CDR1 is MNHEY and CDR2 SVGAGI. V was clipped by 5 bases and J by 2 bases, with 12 bases between them. CDR3 sequence: CASSLSLGQETQYF. CDR3 sequence (DNA): TGTGCCAGCAGTCTATCTCTAGGGCAAGAGACCCAGTACTTC.

This clone was detected only once. The genes are TRBV10-2 and TRBJ2-5; a possible D gene is TRBD2 (5 bases). The germline V gene has CDR1 WSHSY and CDR2 SAAADI. The CDR3 runs to 15 residues. The V gene lost 0 bases and the J gene lost 0 bases, with 8 bases spanning the gap. Written as DNA, the CDR3 is TGCGCCAGCAGTGAGTCACGCGGGTACCAAGAGACCCAGTACTTC. It specifies CASSESRGYQETQYF.

The V and J genes are TRBV7-9 and TRBJ2-4; the D gene is possibly TRBD2 (6 bases). There are 14 residues in the CDR3. Per germline, CDR1 SEHNR and CDR2 FQNEAQ (reference sequence). Trimming took 3 bases from V and 8 from J, leaving 14 bases between them. CDR3: CASSFPQGGDIQYF. As DNA, the CDR3 is TGTGCCAGCAGCTTTCCGCAGGGAGGAGACATTCAGTACTTC.

The CDR3 DNA is TGTGCCAGCAGTCTAGAACATGGGAGTAACTATGGCTACACCTTC. Its translation is CASSLEHGSNYGYTF. The J gene is TRBJ1-2, the V gene TRBV2; D unresolved. This CDR3 has 15 residues. The V end was cut by 5 bases, the J end by 1 base, with 14 bases between. Germline CDR1 and CDR2: SNHLY and FYNNEI.

This sequence joins TRBV18 and TRBJ2-2, with D tentatively TRBD1 (5 bases). The CDR3 contains 14 residues. The germline gives CDR1 KGHSH, CDR2 LQKENI. The germline V and J ends were trimmed by 4 bases and 0 bases, with 6 bases remaining between them. CDR3 DNA sequence: TGTGCCAGCTCACAGGGGACGAACACCGGGGAGCTGTTTTTT. This encodes CASSQGTNTGELFF.

The chain links TRBV18 to TRBJ2-1, with 11 bases fitting TRBD1. The V gene's germline CDR1 is KGHSH and CDR2 LQKENI. V was clipped by 2 bases and J by 7 bases; unmatched bases: 4. The CDR3 runs to 15 residues. The CDR3 loop reads CASSPTGQGANEQFF. DNA for the CDR3: TGTGCCAGCTCACCAACAGGACAGGGGGCTAATGAGCAGTTCTTC.

Points on this clone: The germline gene is not matched at one end of the junction; a read error may be the cause. The V call is TRBV7-7, the J call TRBJ2-1, with D perhaps matching TRBD2 (6 bases). CDR3 length: 16 residues. Germline CDR1 is SSHAT and CDR2 is FNYEAQ (reference sequence). The chain's CDR3 is CASSLREAAKYNEQFF. In nucleotides, the CDR3 is TGTGCTAGCAGCTTAAGGGAGGCGGCGAAATACAATGAGCAGTTCTTC.

The rearrangement joins TRBV7-2 to TRBJ2-5, with TRBD2 as a possible D gene (5 bases). The V end was cut by 5 bases, the J end by 1 base, with 8 bases between. Germline V gives CDR1 SGHTA, CDR2 FQGNSA. The CDR3 sequence is 13 residues long. The CDR3 spells CASSRRVQETQYF. DNA for the CDR3: TGTGCCAGCAGCCGGCGGGTCCAAGAGACCCAGTACTTC. Together with reference TRBV7-2 and TRBJ2-5, the CDR3 gives the full variable domain: GAGVSQSPSNKVTEKGKDVELRCDPISGHTALYWYRQSLGQGLEFLIYFQGNSAPDKSGLPSDRFSAERTGGSVSTLTIQRTQQEDSAVYLCASSRRVQETQYFGPGTRLLVL.

The DNA of the CDR3 is TGTGCCAGCAGACTGACATTTAGCTCCTACAATGAGCAGTTCTTC. Its protein is CASRLTFSSYNEQFF. The chain employs TRBV6-5 and TRBJ2-1; no reliable D call. Trimming took 6 bases from V and 0 from J, leaving 12 bases between them. The CDR3 sequence is 15 residues long. Per germline, CDR1 MNHEY and CDR2 SVGAGI.

J is TRBJ2-7 and V is TRBV5-6; D is unclear. Trimming took 5 bases from V and 0 from J, leaving 15 bases between them. CDR1 SGHDT and CDR2 YYEEEE come from the germline V gene. The CDR3 length is 15 residues. CDR3 in DNA: TGTGCCAGCAGTTTGATCTGGGGAAGCTCCTACGAGCAGTACTTC. Its protein product is CASSLIWGSSYEQYF.

As to this clone: Additional DNA sequences in this sample encode the identical CDR3. V is TRBV6-5 and J is TRBJ2-1, with D perhaps matching TRBD1 or TRBD2 (6 bases each). The germline CDR1 and CDR2 sequences are MNHEY and SVGAGI. The ends were cut back, 0 bases at V and 7 bases at J, with 10 bases in the middle. The CDR3 runs to 14 residues. The CDR3 region is CASSYSRGGNEQFF. The CDR3 coding sequence is TGTGCCAGCAGTTACTCTCGAGGGGGGAATGAGCAGTTCTTC.

The chain is built from TRBV18 and TRBJ1-2, with 8 positions matching TRBD1. The CDR3 sequence is 14 residues long. V trimming: 3 bases; J trimming: 7 bases; junction bases outside the gene matches: 7. Germline assignment: CDR1 KGHSH and CDR2 LQKENI. The CDR3 nucleotides are TGTGCCAGCTCACCGCCCCAGGGGGCTGGTGGCTACACCTTC. Protein: CASSPPQGAGGYTF.

The gene calls are TRBV6-5 and TRBJ1-6, with TRBD1 identical over 9 bases. The CDR3 spans 16 residues. J gave up 5 bases and V 4 bases, and 6 bases lay outside the gene matches. Germline CDR1 and CDR2: MNHEY and SVGAGI. The CDR3 here is CASSSRDRADNSPLHF. In DNA form, the CDR3 reads TGTGCCAGCAGTTCCCGGGACAGGGCCGATAATTCACCCCTCCACTTT.

This chain connects TRBV5-6 to TRBJ1-4; 7 bases agree with TRBD1. Germline trimming cut 0 bases from V and 5 bases from J; bases unmatched to any gene: 4. The CDR3 length is 15 residues. The V gene's germline CDR1 is SGHDT and CDR2 YYEEEE. In nucleotides, the CDR3 is TGTGCCAGCAGCTTGGCCGGGACAGTAAATGAAAAACTGTTTTTT. It specifies CASSLAGTVNEKLFF.

The chain uses TRBV7-2 and TRBJ1-2; D is unresolved. Germline CDR1 SGHTA, CDR2 FQGNSA. This CDR3 is 13 amino acids long. V gave up 1 base and J gave up 8 bases, with 11 bases separating them. The CDR3 here is CASSLGQWEGYTF. As DNA, the CDR3 is TGTGCCAGCAGCTTAGGCCAGTGGGAGGGCTACACCTTC.

The CDR3 DNA is TGTGCCAGCAGTGAAGCCGCCGGGTATAAGACCCAGTACTTC. Residues: CASSEAAGYKTQYF. This sequence joins TRBV6-1 and TRBJ2-5, with no clear D. Trimming left V 0 bases short and J 6 bases short, with 11 bases between. Germline V gene data show CDR1 as MNHNS and CDR2 as SASEGT. There are 14 residues in the CDR3.

The rearrangement joins TRBV7-6 to TRBJ2-7; weak D call: TRBD1 (6 bases). The CDR3 is 14 amino acids. Looked up from germline, CDR1 is SGHVS and CDR2 is FNYEAQ. V gave up 11 bases and J gave up 1 base, with 18 bases separating them. The CDR3: CAVHPSRGSYEQYF. CDR3 coding DNA: TGTGCCGTCCACCCCTCCAGGGGTTCCTACGAGCAGTACTTC.

V usage is TRBV4-3 and J usage is TRBJ2-7; D not resolved. Trimming left V 0 bases short and J 3 bases short, with 15 bases between. Germline loops: CDR1 LGHNA, CDR2 YSLEER. CDR3 length equals 16 residues. CDR3 amino acids: CASSQELGPANYEQYF. The CDR3 DNA reads TGCGCCAGCAGCCAAGAATTGGGTCCTGCCAACTACGAGCAGTACTTC.

The chain employs TRBV12-5 and TRBJ1-5; 7 nucleotides align to TRBD1. CDR1 LGHNT and CDR2 FRNRAP come from the germline V gene. This CDR3 is 13 amino acids long. CDR3 residues: CATSGQLNQPQHF. CDR3 bases: TGTGCCACCTCGGGACAGTTGAATCAGCCCCAGCATTTT.

The chain links TRBV10-1 to TRBJ2-1; 8 nucleotides align to TRBD2. The CDR3 totals 16 residues. V shed 8 bases, J shed 5 bases, and the junction held 14 bases outside the gene matches. Per the germline V gene, CDR1 is WNHNN and CDR2 is SYGVQD (reference sequence). The CDR3 here is CASLRKPPGLDNEQFF. CDR3 nucleotide sequence: TGCGCCAGCTTAAGAAAGCCGCCGGGACTAGACAATGAGCAGTTCTTC.

J is TRBJ2-1 and V is TRBV5-6; D is tentatively TRBD1 or TRBD2 (5 bases each). The CDR3 runs 14 residues. The germline V gene encodes CDR1 SGHDT and CDR2 YYEEEE. V was shortened by 3 bases and J by 8 bases, with 15 bases between the two germline ends. The CDR3, as DNA: TGTGCCAGCAGCTCCCCTCCGGGGCACGATGAGCAGTTCTTC. Protein product: CASSSPPGHDEQFF.